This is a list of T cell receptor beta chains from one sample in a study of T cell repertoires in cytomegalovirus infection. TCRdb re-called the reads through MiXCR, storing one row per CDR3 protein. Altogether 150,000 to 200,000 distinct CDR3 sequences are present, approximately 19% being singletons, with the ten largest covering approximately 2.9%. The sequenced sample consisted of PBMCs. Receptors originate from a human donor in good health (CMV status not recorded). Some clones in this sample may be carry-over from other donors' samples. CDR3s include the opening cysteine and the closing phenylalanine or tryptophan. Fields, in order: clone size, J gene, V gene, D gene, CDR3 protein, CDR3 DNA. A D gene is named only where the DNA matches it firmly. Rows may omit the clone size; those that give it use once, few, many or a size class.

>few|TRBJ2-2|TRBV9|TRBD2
CASSPLGGTAGELFF
TGTGCCAGCAGCCCCCTCGGGGGGACCGCCGGGGAGCTGTTTTTT
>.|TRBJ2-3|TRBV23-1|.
CASSHHRQTHTQYF
TGCGCCAGCAGTCATCACCGACAGACCCATACGCAGTATTTT
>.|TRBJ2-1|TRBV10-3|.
CAISVSSGGGDEQFF
TGTGCCATCAGTGTATCTAGCGGAGGGGGCGATGAGCAGTTCTTC
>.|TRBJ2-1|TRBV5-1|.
CASSPSQIWNEQFF
TGCGCCAGCAGCCCCTCGCAGATTTGGAATGAGCAGTTCTTC
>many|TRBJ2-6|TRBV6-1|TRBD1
CASSSGQGAPGANVLTF
TGTGCCAGCAGTTCGGGACAGGGGGCGCCTGGGGCCAACGTCCTGACTTTC
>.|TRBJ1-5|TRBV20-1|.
CSATDRFGLTNQPQHF
TGCAGTGCTACAGATCGGTTCGGCTTAACCAATCAGCCCCAGCATTTT
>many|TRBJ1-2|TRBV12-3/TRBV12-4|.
CASSPRTANNYGYTF
TGTGCCAGCAGTCCCCGGACAGCGAACAACTATGGCTACACCTTC
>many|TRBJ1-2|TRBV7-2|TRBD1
CASSLRQGANYGYTF
TGTGCCAGCAGCTTAAGGCAGGGGGCGAACTATGGCTACACCTTC
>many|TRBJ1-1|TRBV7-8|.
CASSLVGASEAFF
TGTGCCAGCAGCTTAGTTGGAGCATCTGAAGCTTTCTTT
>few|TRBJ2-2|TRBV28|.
CASSVLTGRGSGELFF
TGTGCCAGCAGCGTGTTGACAGGGCGGGGTTCCGGGGAGCTGTTTTTT
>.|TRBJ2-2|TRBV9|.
CASSVDNTGELFF
TGTGCCAGCAGCGTAGATAACACCGGGGAGCTGTTTTTT
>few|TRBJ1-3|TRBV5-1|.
CASSFGGVGGKSSGNTIYF
TGCGCCAGCAGCTTTGGGGGAGTCGGGGGGAAGAGCTCTGGAAACACCATATATTTT
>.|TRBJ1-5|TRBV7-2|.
CASSLQRYSNLPQHF
TGTGCCAGCAGCCTACAGCGTTATAGCAATCTGCCCCAGCATTTT
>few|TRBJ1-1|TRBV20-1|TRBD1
CSAIHRGVTEAFF
TGCAGTGCTATACACAGGGGAGTCACTGAAGCTTTCTTT
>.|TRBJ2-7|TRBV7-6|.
CASSSDLSNSYEQYF
TGTGCCAGCAGCTCGGATCTGTCAAATTCCTACGAGCAGTACTTC
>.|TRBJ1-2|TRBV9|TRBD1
CASSDAGGGYGYTF
TGTGCCAGCAGCGACGCAGGGGGTGGCTATGGCTACACCTTC
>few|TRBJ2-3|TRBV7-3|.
CASSLVLDGPDTQYF
TGTGCCAGCAGCTTAGTTCTAGACGGTCCAGATACGCAGTATTTT
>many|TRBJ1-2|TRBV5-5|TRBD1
CASSFRDRDYGYTF
TGTGCCAGCAGCTTCCGGGACAGAGATTATGGCTACACCTTC
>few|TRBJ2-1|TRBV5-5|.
CASSLGEAVSYNEQFF
TGTGCCAGCAGCTTGGGGGAAGCGGTTTCCTACAATGAGCAGTTCTTC
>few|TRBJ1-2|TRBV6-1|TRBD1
CASSRAGDRGLYGYTF
TGTGCCAGCAGTAGGGCGGGGGACAGGGGCCTCTATGGCTACACCTTC
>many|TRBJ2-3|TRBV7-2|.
CASNRGHLTDTQYF
TGTGCCAGCAACCGGGGACACCTCACAGATACGCAGTATTTT
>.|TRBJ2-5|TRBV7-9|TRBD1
CASCSQRTGGETQYF
TGTGCCAGCTGCTCCCAGAGGACAGGAGGAGAGACCCAGTACTTC
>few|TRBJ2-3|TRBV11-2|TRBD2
CASSIKAGLAGGRGTQYF
TGTGCCAGCAGCATCAAGGCCGGACTAGCGGGAGGCCGGGGTACGCAGTATTTT